These T cell receptor beta chains were read from a single sample in a study of T cell responses to AZD1222 COVID-19 vaccine. Some clones are missing from TCRdb's copy, which holds only in-frame ones; the method was immunoSEQ multiplex PCR. The table lists about 260,000 clones, about 92% of them singletons. The material sequenced was peripheral blood, taken on day 0 of AZD1222 vaccination. The origin of the receptors is an adult in good health. The CDR3 runs from the conserved cysteine through the conserved F or W. Each record gives: J gene, clone size, V gene, D gene, CDR3 protein, CDR3 DNA. D genes are given only for firm matches. Clone size is given for some rows only: seen once, a few or many times, or a class if the clone is expanded.

>TRBJ2-2|-|TRBV7-2|TRBD1
CASTFSGTGNTGELFF
TGTGCCAGCACTTTCTCCGGGACAGGGAACACCGGGGAGCTGTTTTTT
>TRBJ1-3|-|TRBV7-6|-
CASSLRESGNTIYF
TGTGCCAGCAGCTTAAGGGAAAGTGGAAACACCATATATTTT
>TRBJ1-5|-|TRBV7-9|-
CASSLAGSDQPQHF
TGTGCCAGCAGCTTGGCGGGGAGCGATCAGCCCCAGCATTTT
>TRBJ1-5|-|TRBV5-5|-
CASSSGGIGNQPQHF
TGTGCCAGCAGTAGCGGCGGAATAGGCAATCAGCCCCAGCATTTT
>TRBJ1-4|-|TRBV10-2|-
CASRQGGEKLFF
TGCGCCAGCAGGCAGGGAGGCGAAAAACTGTTTTTT
>TRBJ2-7|once|TRBV7-8|-
CASSLSISGPSYEQYF
TGTGCCAGCAGCTTATCGATTAGCGGACCCTCCTACGAGCAGTACTTC
>TRBJ1-2|-|TRBV11-2|-
CASSLGGGNARGYTF
TGTGCCAGCTCCCTAGGTGGGGGAAATGCACGGGGCTACACCTTC
>TRBJ2-2|-|TRBV18|-
CASSPVGTGNTGELFF
TGTGCCAGCTCACCAGTCGGGACGGGGAACACCGGGGAGCTGTTTTTT
>TRBJ1-5|-|TRBV4-2|TRBD1
CASSQNRGSNQPQHF
TGTGCCAGCAGCCAGAACAGGGGTAGCAATCAGCCCCAGCATTTT
>TRBJ2-2|-|TRBV5-1|-
CASSSQGLNTGELFF
TGCGCCAGCAGCTCTCAGGGACTCAACACCGGGGAGCTGTTTTTT
>TRBJ2-7|once|TRBV18|TRBD2
CASSPRGGGANNEQYF
TGTGCCAGCTCACCCCGGGGGGGAGGCGCGAATAACGAGCAGTACTTC
>TRBJ1-3|-|TRBV19|-
CASSASRVYSGNTIYF
TGTGCCAGTAGTGCCAGCAGGGTGTACTCTGGAAACACCATATATTTT
>TRBJ1-2|-|TRBV29-1|-
CSVEGTAYGYTF
TGCAGCGTTGAAGGGACGGCCTATGGCTACACCTTC
>TRBJ1-1|-|TRBV14|-
CASTRGTNTEAFF
TGTGCCAGCACCCGGGGTACGAACACTGAAGCTTTCTTT
>TRBJ2-6|-|TRBV11-2|-
CASSPAGSGSSGANVLTF
TGTGCCAGCAGCCCGGCGGGCAGCGGATCCTCTGGGGCCAACGTCCTGACTTTC
>TRBJ2-7|-|TRBV2|-
CASSEWLRGDAEQYF
TGTGCCAGCAGTGAATGGCTCAGGGGGGACGCCGAGCAGTACTTC
>TRBJ1-2|-|TRBV5-1|TRBD1
CASSKRTGGYGYTF
TGCGCCAGCAGCAAACGGACAGGCGGCTATGGCTACACCTTC
>TRBJ2-5|-|TRBV7-8|TRBD2
CASSWALAASMQTQYF
TGTGCCAGCAGCTGGGCCCTAGCGGCCTCCATGCAGACCCAGTACTTC
>TRBJ1-6|once|TRBV6-5|-
CASSTTESSPLHF
TGTGCCAGCAGTACCACCGAGAGTTCACCCCTCCACTTT